This T cell receptor beta chain was sequenced in a study of low-dose radiotherapy and immunotherapy resistance in tumors. Alpha and beta chains were covered, as first-strand cDNA relied on TRAV- and TRBV-specific primers. TCR amplification involved about 20 PCR cycles with a constant-region primer and V-primer adapter. One entry per CDR3 protein, called by TCRdb with MiXCR from the reads. The sample consists of roughly 95,000 distinct CDR3 sequences, 20% to 25% of them appearing once. Indicated time point: after trial treatment. Stated treatment: LDRT plus nivolumab, ipilimumab, low-dose cyclophosphamide and aspirin (RACIN trial). This clonotype appeared many times. The sample in question was PBMCs, obtained after low-dose radiotherapy plus immunotherapy. The receptor comes from a female donor with ovarian cancer.

CDR3 sequence reads: CSASVGPITEGYTF. CDR3 coding DNA: TGCAGCGCCTCGGTTGGGCCCATCACCGAGGGCTACACCTTC. The genes are TRBV29-1 and TRBJ1-2; D remains ambiguous. The germline V gene encodes CDR1 SQVTM and CDR2 ANQGSEA. V was trimmed by 7 bases and J by 8 bases, leaving 23 bases between them. The CDR3 is 14 residues long.